This T cell receptor (beta chain) came from a study of OX40 agonist ivuxolimab in advanced cancers. The study's findings and limits: Those patients achieving a partial response at 0.1-3.0 mg/kg showed among the lowest clonal expansion. Low normalized T-cell clonal expansion was additionally recorded for some nonresponders.

On this clone itself: What it binds is unknown.

Looked up from germline, CDR1 is SGHTA and CDR2 is FQGNSA. The CDR3 spans 15 residues. V gave up 1 base and J gave up 0 bases, with 7 bases separating them. Sequencing used immunoSEQ multiplex PCR; TCRdb keeps in-frame clones, though not all of them. The repertoire consists of some 83,000 clones, with about 86% occurring once and the leading ten covering approximately 6.5%. The receptor was derived from an adult with an advanced solid tumor such as melanoma, head and neck, liver or kidney cancer. This chain links TRBV7-2 with TRBJ2-1; D not certain. The sequencing here drew on CD4+ or CD8+ T cells sorted from blood, taken in a trial of the OX40 agonist ivuxolimab. The CDR3 loop reads CASSLDPSSYNEQFF. In DNA, the CDR3 is TGTGCCAGCAGCTTAGACCCAAGCTCCTACAATGAGCAGTTCTTC.